This T cell receptor (beta chain) is drawn from a study of blood T cell repertoires in COVID-19. CDR3 size: 14 residues. CDR1 and CDR2 from the germline V gene are LNHDA and SQIVND (reference sequence). Trimming at V came to 6 bases and at J to 7 bases, leaving 6 bases not matched to a gene. Original analysis: It was from reference gene primer amplification that nucleated cell counts were estimated. Repertoires were generated with immunoSEQ multiplex PCR, while TCRdb's copy carries only in-frame clones and drops some. V and J calls and clone size follow that table, whereas D and trimming were derived from the DNA. Here the sample spans around 140,000 clones, approximately 88% being singletons.

The origin of this receptor is a man aged 45-65 years with acute or convalescent COVID-19. Sequencing used peripheral blood. V is TRBV19 and J is TRBJ2-2; the match to TRBD1 covers 9 bases. CDR3 region: CASSRTGVGGELFF. Written as DNA, the CDR3 is TGTGCCAGTAGCAGGACAGGGGTTGGCGGGGAGCTGTTTTTT.